A single sample gave rise to the 21 T cell receptor beta chains below, sequenced in a study of blood T cells in healthy people across ages. A second PCR of 7 to 11 cycles used a sample-barcoded 5' primer and a J-beta primer mix. MiXCR, run by TCRdb on the 5' RACE reads, gives a single entry per CDR3 protein. Counted here are roughly 1,300,000 distinct CDR3 sequences, 55% to 75% occurring once; the ten biggest clones make up under 8.5%. Sample: blood. Every receptor here comes from a man aged 18 to 30 in good health.

The CDR3 DNA reads TGTGCCAGCAGTTACTCGGAAAGAGTGAAAAATCAGCCCCAGCATTTT. Encoded protein: CASSYSERVKNQPQHF. V usage is TRBV6-2 or TRBV6-3 and J usage is TRBJ1-5; no definite D call. V lost 0 bases and J 4 bases, leaving 13 bases between the germline ends. This CDR3 comprises 16 residues. Germline values: CDR1 MNHEY, CDR2 SVGEGT.

The chain is built from TRBV3-1 and TRBJ2-7; 8 bases match TRBD2. The J call may not be correct, given that the DNA end is closer to TRBJ2-5. Germline V gene data show CDR1 as LGHDT and CDR2 as YNNKEL (reference sequence). The CDR3 sequence is 16 residues long. The CDR3 nucleotides are TGTGCCAGCAGCCAAGACTGGGCTAGCGGGCGAGAGACCCAGTACTTC. This translates into CASSQDWASGRETQYF.

The chain couples TRBV4-2 to TRBJ2-1; 8 bases match TRBD2. The CDR3 is 15 amino acids. The V segment lost 4 bases and the J segment 3 bases; nucleotides outside the gene matches: 5. Per the germline V gene, CDR1 is LGHNA and CDR2 is YNFKEQ. CDR3 loop: CASSPGGEGYNEQFF. The CDR3 DNA reads TGTGCCAGCAGCCCGGGGGGGGAGGGCTACAATGAGCAGTTCTTC.

V usage is TRBV27 and J usage is TRBJ1-5; 7 nucleotides agree with TRBD1. This CDR3 has 18 amino acids. After removal of 6 bases from V and 2 bases from J, the junction contained 16 bases not matched to a gene. CDR1 and CDR2 (germline): MNHEY, SMNVEV (reference sequence). The CDR3 protein is CASRSIRGPVVRNQPQHF. As DNA, the CDR3 is TGTGCCAGCAGATCCATTAGGGGGCCGGTAGTACGCAATCAGCCCCAGCATTTT.

The table lists this clonotype with a count of one. J is TRBJ1-2 and V is TRBV6-2 or TRBV6-3; 7 positions match TRBD1. The CDR3 covers 17 residues. V lost 7 bases to trimming and J lost 3 bases; unmatched junction nucleotides: 17. In germline, CDR1 is MNHEY, CDR2 SVGEGT. The chain's CDR3 is CASTGPQGGRRDYGYTF. CDR3 sequence (DNA): TGTGCCAGCACGGGCCCCCAGGGGGGGAGAAGGGACTATGGCTACACCTTC.

V and J are TRBV4-3 and TRBJ1-5; D gene uncertain. V dropped 4 bases and J dropped 1 base, with 11 bases sitting between them. This CDR3 is 15 amino acids long. Germline values: CDR1 LGHNA, CDR2 YSLEER. CDR3 residues: CASSPYHKSNQPQHF. In DNA form, the CDR3 reads TGCGCCAGCAGCCCGTACCACAAGAGCAATCAGCCCCAGCATTTT.

CDR3 nucleotides: TGCGCCAGCAGCCACCTGATCCAGGGGCAAGAGACCCAGTACTTC. Translation gives CASSHLIQGQETQYF. The genes are TRBV4-1 and TRBJ2-5; D perhaps matches TRBD1 (6 bases). The CDR3 is 15 amino acids. The germline V and J ends were trimmed by 3 bases and 2 bases, with 13 bases remaining between them. The germline CDR1 and CDR2 sequences are MGHRA and YSYEKL.

This clonotype was seen a handful of times. The V and J genes are TRBV10-3 and TRBJ1-2, with D perhaps matching TRBD1 (6 bases). This CDR3 spans 13 amino acids. Per the germline V gene, CDR1 is ENHRY and CDR2 is SYGVKD. Trimming cost V 7 bases and J 4 bases, with 13 bases left between them. The CDR3 DNA follows: TGTGCCATCAAAGACAGGATTGGCTATGGCTACACCTTC. It specifies CAIKDRIGYGYTF.

This CDR3 reads CSDPAGVTDTQYF. CDR3 sequence (DNA): TGCAGTGACCCAGCGGGGGTCACAGATACGCAGTATTTT. This rearrangement joins TRBV20-1 to TRBJ2-3, with 8 bases lining up with TRBD2. From germline, CDR1 is DFQATT and CDR2 SNEGSKA (reference sequence). V was clipped by 7 bases and J by 2 bases; unmatched bases: 5. This CDR3 spans 13 amino acids.

This clonotype was observed a single time. The chain is built from TRBV20-1 and TRBJ1-1, with 9 bases lining up with TRBD1. The germline V gene has CDR1 DFQATT and CDR2 SNEGSKA (reference sequence). The CDR3 covers 13 residues. After removal of 3 bases from V and 10 bases from J, the junction contained 9 bases not matched to a gene. The CDR3 DNA reads as TGCAGTGCTAGGGGTCCGGGACAGGGTTTAGCTTTCTTT. Its translation: CSARGPGQGLAFF.

J is TRBJ1-6 and V is TRBV5-8; D not resolved. Germline-derived CDR1 and CDR2 are SGHTS and YDEGEE. This CDR3 region has 15 residues. Trimming stripped 1 base from V and 7 bases from J, with 12 bases between. CDR3 sequence: CASSLKGAVNSPLHF. Here the CDR3 DNA reads TGTGCCAGCAGCTTGAAAGGCGCGGTGAATTCACCCCTCCACTTT.

This chain connects TRBV6-5 to TRBJ1-5; the D is unclear. Germline lookup yields CDR1 MNHEY and CDR2 SVGAGI. The length of the CDR3 is 14 residues. Trimming left V 6 bases short and J 2 bases short, with 11 bases between. CDR3 sequence: CASRSVPGNQPQHF. CDR3 sequence (DNA): TGTGCCAGCAGATCAGTTCCGGGCAATCAGCCCCAGCATTTT.

The chain couples TRBV6-2 or TRBV6-3 to TRBJ2-1; 7 bases match TRBD2. Germline V gene sequence: CDR1 MNHEY, CDR2 SVGEGT. CDR3 size: 14 residues. Germline trimming cut 8 bases from V and 8 bases from J; bases unmatched to any gene: 12. CDR3 loop: CASGEGLRGDEQFF. The CDR3 DNA reads TGTGCCAGCGGGGAGGGCCTCCGCGGAGATGAGCAGTTCTTC.

This sequence joins TRBV3-1 and TRBJ1-6; D unclear. The CDR3 sequence is 16 residues long. The V gene's germline CDR1 is LGHDT and CDR2 YNNKEL (reference sequence). V was trimmed by 0 bases and J by 3 bases, leaving 9 bases between them. The CDR3 loop is CASSQDPGVYNSPLHF. DNA for the CDR3: TGTGCCAGCAGCCAAGATCCAGGAGTCTATAATTCACCCCTCCACTTT.

This clonotype appeared a few times. This sequence joins TRBV4-1 and TRBJ2-3; 11 bases fit TRBD2. This CDR3 spans 16 amino acids. Germline V gene lookup returns CDR1 MGHRA and CDR2 YSYEKL. V lost 1 base, J lost 2 bases, and 2 bases stayed unmatched. This chain's CDR3 is CASSQGLAGPTDTQYF. The DNA of the CDR3 is TGCGCCAGCAGCCAAGGACTAGCGGGACCCACAGATACGCAGTATTTT.

The chain uses TRBV4-2 and TRBJ2-5; 9 bases are a match to TRBD2. CDR3 length: 15 residues. CDR1 is LGHNA, CDR2 YNFKEQ, per germline. Unmatched junction bases numbered 5, after V lost 1 base and J lost 5 bases. The CDR3 region has the DNA TGTGCCAGCAGCCAAGTAGCGGGGGTTGGGGAGACCCAGTACTTC. Its translation: CASSQVAGVGETQYF.

This clonotype has more than one count but fewer than ten. The CDR3 reads CASSPRQSLGSYNEQFF. The CDR3 nucleotides are TGCGCCAGCAGCCCAAGACAGTCTCTAGGCTCCTACAATGAGCAGTTCTTC. The rearrangement links TRBV5-1 to TRBJ2-1, with D possibly being TRBD1 (5 bases). Trimming pared 4 bases from V and 0 bases from J, leaving 17 bases between. The CDR3 contains 17 residues. The germline V gene has CDR1 SGHRS and CDR2 YFSETQ. The full variable domain, completed using reference TRBV5-1 and TRBJ2-1, is KAGVTQTPRYLIKTRGQQVTLSCSPISGHRSVSWYQQTPGQGLQFLFEYFSETQRNKGNFPGRFSGRQFSNSRSEMNVSTLELGDSALYLCASSPRQSLGSYNEQFFGPGTRLTVL.

For the CDR3, the DNA is TGCAGTGCCCCGGACAGGGGGAATGTGAATGAGCAGTTCTTC. Translating gives CSAPDRGNVNEQFF. The rearrangement joins TRBV20-1 to TRBJ2-1, with 10 bases that match TRBD1. V was pared by 6 bases and J by 7 bases, with 9 bases of the junction left unmatched. The CDR3 is 14 residues long. The germline V gene has CDR1 DFQATT and CDR2 SNEGSKA (reference sequence).

This rearrangement joins TRBV2 to TRBJ1-1; D might be TRBD1 (6 bases). Looked up from germline, CDR1 is SNHLY and CDR2 is FYNNEI. V lost 8 bases, J lost 0 bases, and 19 bases lay in between. This CDR3 region has 16 residues. CDR3 nucleotides: TGTGCCAGCGATCCAAGGGGGGGGGCCATGAACACTGAAGCTTTCTTT. This encodes CASDPRGGAMNTEAFF.

This chain joins TRBV5-1 and TRBJ2-3; no definite D call. Trimming pared 4 bases from V and 4 bases from J, leaving 10 bases between. Germline V gene sequence: CDR1 SGHRS, CDR2 YFSETQ. The CDR3 is 13 amino acids. The CDR3 protein is CASSPTPSDTQYF. The DNA for the CDR3 is TGCGCCAGCAGCCCCACTCCCTCAGATACGCAGTATTTT.

The CDR3 DNA reads as TGTGCCATCAGTGAAAGGTCCGGGGCCAACGTCCTGACTTTC. Protein sequence: CAISERSGANVLTF. The rearrangement uses TRBV10-3 and TRBJ2-6; D call uncertain. The CDR3 runs to 14 residues. Deletions cut 3 bases from V and 4 bases from J, with 7 bases between. In germline, CDR1 is ENHRY, CDR2 SYGVKD.